One sample yielded the 6 T cell receptor beta chains listed below, sequenced in a study of T cells after yellow fever vaccination. TCRdb reanalysed the 5' RACE reads using MiXCR and keeps one entry per CDR3 protein. The sample consists of some 350,000 distinct CDR3 sequences, over 8% of them appearing once. The starting material was PBMCs, obtained on the day of the first yellow fever vaccination. Receptor source: a man younger than 35 who received the YFV17D yellow fever vaccine.

For the CDR3, the DNA is TGTGCCAGCAGCCAAGATCGGGGGAGTGGGCACACAGATACGCAGTATTTT. Translation gives CASSQDRGSGHTDTQYF. This chain links TRBV3-1 with TRBJ2-3; TRBD2 might be the D (6 bases). The length of the CDR3 is 17 residues. Germline CDR1 and CDR2: LGHDT and YNNKEL (reference sequence). Trimming took off 0 bases at V and 2 bases at J, with 15 bases between the two ends.

The J gene is TRBJ1-6, the V gene TRBV4-2; D call uncertain. The germline V gene encodes CDR1 LGHNA and CDR2 YNFKEQ. Between the trimmed V and J ends, which lost 0 bases and 10 bases, there was a span of 10 bases. The CDR3 sequence is 14 residues long. The DNA for the CDR3 is TGTGCCAGCAGCCAAGAAAGCGTTGGATCACCCCTCCACTTT. Its protein is CASSQESVGSPLHF.

This clonotype was seen a handful of times. V is TRBV7-9 and J is TRBJ2-3; 9 bases fit TRBD2. From germline, CDR1 is SEHNR and CDR2 FQNEAQ (reference sequence). This CDR3 spans 17 amino acids. Trimming removed 5 bases from V and 2 bases from J; junction bases left unmatched: 11. CDR3 DNA sequence: TGTGCCAGCAGCGAGAGGGCTGGCGGGGGGGCCACAGATACGCAGTATTTT. It codes for CASSERAGGGATDTQYF. Together with reference TRBV7-9 and TRBJ2-3, the CDR3 gives the full variable domain: DTGVSQNPRHKITKRGQNVTFRCDPISEHNRLYWYRQTLGQGPEFLTYFQNEAQLEKSRLLSDRFSAERPKGSFSTLEIQRTEQGDSAMYLCASSERAGGGATDTQYFGPGTRLTVL.

The chain carries TRBV3-1 and TRBJ2-2; D gene uncertain. Germline V gene lookup returns CDR1 LGHDT and CDR2 YNNKEL (reference sequence). V lost 4 bases and J 6 bases, leaving 18 bases between the germline ends. The CDR3 contains 16 residues. This CDR3 is CASSPLAVLKAGELFF. The DNA of the CDR3 is TGTGCCAGCAGCCCCTTGGCAGTCCTAAAAGCCGGGGAGCTGTTTTTT.

In this sample, this clonotype turned up a few times. The V gene is TRBV9, the J gene TRBJ2-6; TRBD2 matches 7 bases. Trimming removed 8 bases from V and 0 bases from J; junction bases left unmatched: 8. This CDR3 spans 16 amino acids. From germline, CDR1 is SGDLS and CDR2 YYNGEE. The CDR3 DNA is TGTGCCAGACGGGGGGTCCCCTACTCTGGGGCCAACGTCCTGACTTTC. Protein product: CARRGVPYSGANVLTF.

This clonotype was picked up a small number of times. The gene calls are TRBV20-1 and TRBJ1-2, with TRBD1 matching over 9 bases. From germline, CDR1 is DFQATT and CDR2 SNEGSKA (reference sequence). Losses at the gene ends were 0 bases for V and 8 bases for J; bases not matched to a gene: 7. The CDR3 covers 14 residues. CDR3 in amino acids: CSARDTGGLSGYTF. The CDR3 DNA sequence: TGCAGTGCTAGAGACACAGGGGGCCTCTCCGGCTACACCTTC.